This T cell receptor (beta chain) was documented in a study of CD4 T cells in relation to SARS-CoV-2 and coronaviruses. Here immunoSEQ multiplex PCR was the method, and the copy in TCRdb shows in-frame clones only, minus some. The sample holds 35,000 to 45,000 clones; roughly 80% are singletons and the top ten take more than 6%. The length of the CDR3 is 16 residues. Germline V lookup: CDR1 KGHSH, CDR2 LQKENI. The J segment lost 2 bases and the V segment lost 2 bases, leaving 5 bases of the junction unmatched. Worth noting for this clone: The antigen remains undetermined.

This TCR derives from an adult with COVID-19. This chain links TRBV18 with TRBJ2-2, with TRBD1 identical over 7 bases. The sample was naive CD4+ T cells from PBMCs, cultured in vitro. The subset denotes: naive CD4+ T cells isolated by negative enrichment. The chain's CDR3 is CASSPFGTDNTGELFF. The CDR3 nucleotides read TGTGCCAGCTCACCATTCGGGACAGATAACACCGGGGAGCTGTTTTTT.